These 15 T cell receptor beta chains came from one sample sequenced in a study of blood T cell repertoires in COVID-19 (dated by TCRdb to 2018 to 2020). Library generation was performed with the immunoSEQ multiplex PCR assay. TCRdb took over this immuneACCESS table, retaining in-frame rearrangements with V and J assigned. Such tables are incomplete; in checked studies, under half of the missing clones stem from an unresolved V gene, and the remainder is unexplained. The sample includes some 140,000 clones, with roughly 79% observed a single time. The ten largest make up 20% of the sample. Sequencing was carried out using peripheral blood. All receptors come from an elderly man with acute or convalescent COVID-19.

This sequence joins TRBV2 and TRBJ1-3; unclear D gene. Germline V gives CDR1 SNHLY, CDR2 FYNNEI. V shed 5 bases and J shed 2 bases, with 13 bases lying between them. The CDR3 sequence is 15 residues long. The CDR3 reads CASSPFVTAGNTIYF. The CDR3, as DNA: TGTGCCAGCAGTCCTTTTGTTACGGCTGGAAACACCATATATTTT. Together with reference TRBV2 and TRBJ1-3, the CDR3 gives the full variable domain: EPEVTQTPSHQVTQMGQEVILRCVPISNHLYFYWYRQILGQKVEFLVSFYNNEISEKSEIFDDQFSVERPDGSNFTLKIRSTKLEDSAMYFCASSPFVTAGNTIYFGEGSWLTVV.

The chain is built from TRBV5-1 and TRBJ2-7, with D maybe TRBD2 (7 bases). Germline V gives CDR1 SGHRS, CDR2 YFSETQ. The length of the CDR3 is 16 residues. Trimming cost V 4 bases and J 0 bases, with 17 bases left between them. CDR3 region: CASSPGAAGYSYEQYF. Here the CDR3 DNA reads TGCGCCAGCAGCCCGGGGGCAGCGGGGTACTCCTACGAGCAGTACTTC.

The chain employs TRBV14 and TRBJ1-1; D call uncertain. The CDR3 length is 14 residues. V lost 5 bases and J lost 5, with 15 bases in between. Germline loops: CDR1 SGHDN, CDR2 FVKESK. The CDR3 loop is CASSISGGWTEAFF. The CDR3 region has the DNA TGTGCCAGCAGCATCTCAGGTGGGTGGACTGAAGCTTTCTTT.

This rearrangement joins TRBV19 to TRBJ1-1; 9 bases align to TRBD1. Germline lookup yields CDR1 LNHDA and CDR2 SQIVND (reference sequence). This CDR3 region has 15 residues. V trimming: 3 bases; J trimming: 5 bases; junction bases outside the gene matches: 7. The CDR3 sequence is CASSMAQGAGTEAFF. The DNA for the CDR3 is TGTGCCAGTAGTATGGCACAGGGGGCAGGAACTGAAGCTTTCTTT.

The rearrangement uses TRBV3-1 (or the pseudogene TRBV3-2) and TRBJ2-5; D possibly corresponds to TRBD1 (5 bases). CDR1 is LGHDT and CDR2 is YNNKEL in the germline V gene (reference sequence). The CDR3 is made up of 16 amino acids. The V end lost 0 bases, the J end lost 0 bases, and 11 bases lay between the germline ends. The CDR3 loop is CASSQDYGQNQETQYF. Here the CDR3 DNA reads TGTGCCAGCAGCCAAGACTATGGACAAAACCAAGAGACCCAGTACTTC.

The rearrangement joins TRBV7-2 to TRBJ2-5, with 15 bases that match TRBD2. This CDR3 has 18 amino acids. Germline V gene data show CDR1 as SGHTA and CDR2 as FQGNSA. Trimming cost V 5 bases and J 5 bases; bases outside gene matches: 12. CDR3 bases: TGTGCCAGCAGCGGAGGGACTAGCGGGGGGTTCGGTAGGGAGACCCAGTACTTC. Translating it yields CASSGGTSGGFGRETQYF. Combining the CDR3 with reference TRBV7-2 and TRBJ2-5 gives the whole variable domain GAGVSQSPSNKVTEKGKDVELRCDPISGHTALYWYRQSLGQGLEFLIYFQGNSAPDKSGLPSDRFSAERTGGSVSTLTIQRTQQEDSAVYLCASSGGTSGGFGRETQYFGPGTRLLVL.

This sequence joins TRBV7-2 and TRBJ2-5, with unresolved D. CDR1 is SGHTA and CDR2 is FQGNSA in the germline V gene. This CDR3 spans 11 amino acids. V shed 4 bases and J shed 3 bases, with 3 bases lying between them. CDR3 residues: CASSYKETQYF. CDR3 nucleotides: TGTGCCAGCAGCTACAAAGAGACCCAGTACTTC.

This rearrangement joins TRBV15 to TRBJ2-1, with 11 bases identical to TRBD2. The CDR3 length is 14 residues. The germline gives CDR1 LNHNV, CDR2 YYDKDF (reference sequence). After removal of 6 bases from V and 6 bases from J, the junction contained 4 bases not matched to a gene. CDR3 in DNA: TGTGCCACCAGGAGTAGCGGGGGGGCCAATGAGCAGTTCTTC. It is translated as CATRSSGGANEQFF.

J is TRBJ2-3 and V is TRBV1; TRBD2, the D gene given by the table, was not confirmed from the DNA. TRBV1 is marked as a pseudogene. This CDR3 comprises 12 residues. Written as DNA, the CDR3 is TGCACCAGCAGCCAAGCCGGTAGTACGCAGTATTTT. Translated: CTSSQAGSTQYF.

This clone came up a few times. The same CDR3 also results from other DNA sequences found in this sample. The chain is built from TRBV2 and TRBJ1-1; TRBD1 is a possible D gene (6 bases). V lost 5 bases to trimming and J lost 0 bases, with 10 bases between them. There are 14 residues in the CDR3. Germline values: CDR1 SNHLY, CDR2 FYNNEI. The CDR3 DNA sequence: TGTGCCAGCAGTCCACAGGGCATGAACACTGAAGCTTTCTTT. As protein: CASSPQGMNTEAFF.

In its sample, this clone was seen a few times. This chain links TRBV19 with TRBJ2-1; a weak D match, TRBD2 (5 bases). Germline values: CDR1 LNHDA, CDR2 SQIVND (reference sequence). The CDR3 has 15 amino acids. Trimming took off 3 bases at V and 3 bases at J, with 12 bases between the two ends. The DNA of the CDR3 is TGTGCCAGTAGTATGAGTGCGGGTATCTACAATGAGCAGTTCTTC. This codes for CASSMSAGIYNEQFF. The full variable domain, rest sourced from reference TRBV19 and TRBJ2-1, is DGGITQSPKYLFRKEGQNVTLSCEQNLNHDAMYWYRQDPGQGLRLIYYSQIVNDFQKGDIAEGYSVSREKKESFPLTVTSAQKNPTAFYLCASSMSAGIYNEQFFGPGTRLTVL.

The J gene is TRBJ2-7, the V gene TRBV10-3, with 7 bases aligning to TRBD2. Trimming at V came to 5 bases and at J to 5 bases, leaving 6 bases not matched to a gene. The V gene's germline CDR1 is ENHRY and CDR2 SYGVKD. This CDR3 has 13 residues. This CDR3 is CAISSGGGNEQYF. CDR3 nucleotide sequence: TGTGCCATCAGTTCTGGGGGAGGGAACGAGCAGTACTTC.

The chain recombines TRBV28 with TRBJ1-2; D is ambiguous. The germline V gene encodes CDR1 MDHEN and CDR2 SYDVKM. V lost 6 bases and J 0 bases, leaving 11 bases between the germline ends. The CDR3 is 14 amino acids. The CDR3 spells CASSFTEPNYGYTF. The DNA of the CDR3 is TGTGCCAGCAGCTTTACGGAGCCTAACTATGGCTACACCTTC.

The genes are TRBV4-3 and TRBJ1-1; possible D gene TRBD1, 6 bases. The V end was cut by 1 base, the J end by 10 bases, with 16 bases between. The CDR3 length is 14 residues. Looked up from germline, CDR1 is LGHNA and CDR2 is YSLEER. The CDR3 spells CASSQAGQSAGAFF. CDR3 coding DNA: TGCGCCAGCAGCCAAGCTGGACAGTCCGCGGGAGCTTTCTTT.

CDR3 loop: CASLPREGTGELFF. Written as DNA, the CDR3 is TGTGCCAGCCTCCCGCGTGAGGGCACCGGGGAGCTGTTTTTT. The J gene is TRBJ2-2, the V gene TRBV11-1, with D maybe TRBD2 (5 bases). Germline V gene data show CDR1 as SGHAT and CDR2 as FQDESV (reference sequence). This CDR3 contains 14 residues. V gave up 8 bases and J gave up 4 bases, with 14 bases separating them.